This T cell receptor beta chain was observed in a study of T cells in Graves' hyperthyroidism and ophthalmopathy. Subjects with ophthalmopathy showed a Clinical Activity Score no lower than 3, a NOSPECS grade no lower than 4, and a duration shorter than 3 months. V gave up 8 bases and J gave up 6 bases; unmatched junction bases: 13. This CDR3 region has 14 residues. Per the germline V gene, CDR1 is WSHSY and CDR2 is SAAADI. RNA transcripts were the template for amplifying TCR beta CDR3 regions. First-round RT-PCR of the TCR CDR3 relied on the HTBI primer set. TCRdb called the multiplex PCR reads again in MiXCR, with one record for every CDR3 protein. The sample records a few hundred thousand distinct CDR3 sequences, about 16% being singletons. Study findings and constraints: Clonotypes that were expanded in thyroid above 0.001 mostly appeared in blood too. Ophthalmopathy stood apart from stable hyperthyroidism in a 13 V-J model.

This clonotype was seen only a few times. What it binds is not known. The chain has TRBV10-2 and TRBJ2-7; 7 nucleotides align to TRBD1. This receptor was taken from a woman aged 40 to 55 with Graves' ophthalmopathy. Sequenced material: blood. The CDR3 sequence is CASSQPGGVGEQYF. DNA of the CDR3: TGCGCCAGCTCCCAGCCAGGGGGAGTAGGCGAGCAGTACTTC.